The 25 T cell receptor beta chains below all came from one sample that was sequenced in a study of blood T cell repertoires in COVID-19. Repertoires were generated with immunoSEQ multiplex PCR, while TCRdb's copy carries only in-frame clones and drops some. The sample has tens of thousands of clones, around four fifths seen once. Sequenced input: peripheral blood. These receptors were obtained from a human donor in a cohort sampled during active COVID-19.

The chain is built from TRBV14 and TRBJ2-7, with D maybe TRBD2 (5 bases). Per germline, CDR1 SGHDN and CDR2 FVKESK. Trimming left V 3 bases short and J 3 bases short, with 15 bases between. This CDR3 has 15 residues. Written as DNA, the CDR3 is TGTGCCAGCAGCCACTCGGGATCGGGTCACTACGAGCAGTACTTC. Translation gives CASSHSGSGHYEQYF.

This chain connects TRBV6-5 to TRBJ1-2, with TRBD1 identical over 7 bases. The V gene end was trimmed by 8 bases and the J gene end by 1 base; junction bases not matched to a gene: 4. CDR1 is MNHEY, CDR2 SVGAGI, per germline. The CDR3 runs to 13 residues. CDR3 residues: CASLGGFNYGYTF. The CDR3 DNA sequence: TGTGCCAGCCTAGGGGGCTTTAACTATGGCTACACCTTC.

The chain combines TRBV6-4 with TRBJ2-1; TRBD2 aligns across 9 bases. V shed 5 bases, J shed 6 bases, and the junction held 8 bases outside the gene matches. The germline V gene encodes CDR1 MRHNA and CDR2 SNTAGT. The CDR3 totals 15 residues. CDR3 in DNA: TGTGCCAGCAGTACCGTAGCGGGGGCCATCAATGAGCAGTTCTTC. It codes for CASSTVAGAINEQFF.

Here the CDR3 reads CASSESILEQGNYGYTF. The CDR3 nucleotides read TGCGCCAGCAGTGAGTCGATATTGGAACAGGGGAACTATGGCTACACCTTC. This chain links TRBV10-2 with TRBJ1-2; 7 bases map to TRBD1. This CDR3 has 17 residues. The germline gives CDR1 WSHSY, CDR2 SAAADI. J gave up 2 bases and V 0 bases, and 9 bases lay outside the gene matches.

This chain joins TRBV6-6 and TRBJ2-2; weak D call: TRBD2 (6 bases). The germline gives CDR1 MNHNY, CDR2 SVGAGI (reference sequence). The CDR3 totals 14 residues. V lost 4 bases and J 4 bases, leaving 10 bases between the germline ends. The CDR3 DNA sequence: TGTGCCAGCAGTTGGGACTCCGGCACCGGGGAGCTGTTTTTT. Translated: CASSWDSGTGELFF.

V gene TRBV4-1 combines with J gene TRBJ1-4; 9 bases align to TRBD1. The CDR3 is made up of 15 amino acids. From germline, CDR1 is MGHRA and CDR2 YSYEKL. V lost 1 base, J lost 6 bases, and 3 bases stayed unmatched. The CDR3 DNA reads TGCGCCAGCAGCCAAGGGGACAGGGCCCATGAAAAACTGTTTTTT. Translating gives CASSQGDRAHEKLFF.

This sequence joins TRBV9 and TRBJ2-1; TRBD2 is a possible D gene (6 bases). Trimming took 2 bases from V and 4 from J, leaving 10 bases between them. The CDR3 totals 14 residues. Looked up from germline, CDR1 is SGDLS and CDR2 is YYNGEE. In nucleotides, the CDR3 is TGTGCCAGCAGCGTGGGGGGATCTTACAATGAGCAGTTCTTC. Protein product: CASSVGGSYNEQFF.

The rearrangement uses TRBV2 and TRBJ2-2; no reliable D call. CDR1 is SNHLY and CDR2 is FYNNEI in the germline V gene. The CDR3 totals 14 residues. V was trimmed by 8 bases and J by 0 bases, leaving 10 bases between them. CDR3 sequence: CASARNTNTGELFF. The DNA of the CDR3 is TGTGCCAGCGCCAGAAATACGAACACCGGGGAGCTGTTTTTT.

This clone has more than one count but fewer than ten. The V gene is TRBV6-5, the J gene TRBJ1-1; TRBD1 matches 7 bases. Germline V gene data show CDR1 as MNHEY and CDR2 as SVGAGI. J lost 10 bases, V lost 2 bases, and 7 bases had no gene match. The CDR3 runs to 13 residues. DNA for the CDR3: TGTGCCAGCAGTTACGAGACAGGGTCCTCAGCTTTCTTT. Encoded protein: CASSYETGSSAFF.

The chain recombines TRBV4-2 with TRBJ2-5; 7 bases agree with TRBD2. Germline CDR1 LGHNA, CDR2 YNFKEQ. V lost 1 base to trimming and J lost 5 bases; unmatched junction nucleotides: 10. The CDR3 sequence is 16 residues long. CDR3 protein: CASSQVSSGTGETQYF. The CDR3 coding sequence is TGTGCCAGCAGCCAAGTTTCTAGCGGAACTGGGGAGACCCAGTACTTC.

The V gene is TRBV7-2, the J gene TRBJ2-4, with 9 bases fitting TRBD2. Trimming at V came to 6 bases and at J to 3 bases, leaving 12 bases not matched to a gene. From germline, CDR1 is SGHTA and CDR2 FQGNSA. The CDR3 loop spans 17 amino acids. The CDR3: CASSVVGGGRDKNIQYF. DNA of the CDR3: TGTGCCAGCAGTGTGGTAGGGGGCGGGAGGGACAAAAACATTCAGTACTTC.

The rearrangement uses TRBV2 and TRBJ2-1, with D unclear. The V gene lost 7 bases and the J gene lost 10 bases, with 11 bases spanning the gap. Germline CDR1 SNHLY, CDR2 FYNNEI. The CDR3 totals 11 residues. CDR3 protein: CASNYLTEQFF. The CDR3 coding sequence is TGTGCCAGCAATTACCTTACAGAGCAGTTCTTC.

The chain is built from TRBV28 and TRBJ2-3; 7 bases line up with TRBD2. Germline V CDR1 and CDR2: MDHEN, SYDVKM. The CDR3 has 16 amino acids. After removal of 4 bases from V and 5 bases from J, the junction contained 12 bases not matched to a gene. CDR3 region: CASSSRLAMSVDTQYF. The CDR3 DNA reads TGTGCCAGCAGTTCAAGACTAGCCATGTCAGTAGATACGCAGTATTTT. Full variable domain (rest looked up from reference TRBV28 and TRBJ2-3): DVKVTQSSRYLVKRTGEKVFLECVQDMDHENMFWYRQDPGLGLRLIYFSYDVKMKEKGDIPEGYSVSREKKERFSLILESASTNQTSMYLCASSSRLAMSVDTQYFGPGTRLTVL.

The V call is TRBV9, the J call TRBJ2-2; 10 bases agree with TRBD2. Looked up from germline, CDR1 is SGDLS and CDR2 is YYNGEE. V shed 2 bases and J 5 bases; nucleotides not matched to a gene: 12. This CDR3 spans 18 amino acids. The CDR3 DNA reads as TGTGCCAGCAGCGTTCTAGCGGGAGAACTTTCAAGGACCGGGGAGCTGTTTTTT. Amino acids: CASSVLAGELSRTGELFF.

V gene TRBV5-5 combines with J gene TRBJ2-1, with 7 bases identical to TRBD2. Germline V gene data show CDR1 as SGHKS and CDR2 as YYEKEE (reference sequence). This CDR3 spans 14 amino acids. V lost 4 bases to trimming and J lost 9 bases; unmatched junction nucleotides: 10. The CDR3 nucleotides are TGTGCCAGCAGCCCGTTGGGGGGGATGGGTGAGCAGTTCTTC. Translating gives CASSPLGGMGEQFF. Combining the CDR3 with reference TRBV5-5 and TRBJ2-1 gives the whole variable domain DAGVTQSPTHLIKTRGQQVTLRCSPISGHKSVSWYQQVLGQGPQFIFQYYEKEERGRGNFPDRFSARQFPNYSSELNVNALLLGDSALYLCASSPLGGMGEQFFGPGTRLTVL.

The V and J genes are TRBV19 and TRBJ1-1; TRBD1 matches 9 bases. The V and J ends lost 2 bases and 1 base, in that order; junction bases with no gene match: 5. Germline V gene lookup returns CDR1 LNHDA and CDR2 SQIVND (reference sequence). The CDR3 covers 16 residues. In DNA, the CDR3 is TGTGCCAGTAGTATATGGGACAGGGTTTCGAACACTGAAGCTTTCTTT. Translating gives CASSIWDRVSNTEAFF.

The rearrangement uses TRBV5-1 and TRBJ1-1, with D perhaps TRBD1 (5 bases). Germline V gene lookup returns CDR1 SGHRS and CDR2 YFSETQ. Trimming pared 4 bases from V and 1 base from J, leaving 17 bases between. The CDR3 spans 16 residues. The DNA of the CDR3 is TGCGCCAGCAGCCCGAATTCAGGGAATGGGAACACTGAAGCTTTCTTT. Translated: CASSPNSGNGNTEAFF. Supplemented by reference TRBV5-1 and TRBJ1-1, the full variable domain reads KAGVTQTPRYLIKTRGQQVTLSCSPISGHRSVSWYQQTPGQGLQFLFEYFSETQRNKGNFPGRFSGRQFSNSRSEMNVSTLELGDSALYLCASSPNSGNGNTEAFFGQGTRLTVV.

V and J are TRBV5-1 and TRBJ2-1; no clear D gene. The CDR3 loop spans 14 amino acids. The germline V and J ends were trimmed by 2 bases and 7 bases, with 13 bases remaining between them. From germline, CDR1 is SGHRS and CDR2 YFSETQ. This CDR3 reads CASSFSLSSNEQFF. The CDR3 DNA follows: TGCGCCAGCAGCTTCTCACTTTCCTCAAATGAGCAGTTCTTC.

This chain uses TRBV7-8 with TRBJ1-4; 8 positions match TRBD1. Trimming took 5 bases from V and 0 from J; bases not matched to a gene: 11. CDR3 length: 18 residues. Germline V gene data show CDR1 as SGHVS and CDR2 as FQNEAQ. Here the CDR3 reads CASSQQDRGGATNEKLFF. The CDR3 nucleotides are TGTGCCAGCAGCCAACAAGACAGGGGTGGGGCAACTAATGAAAAACTGTTTTTT.

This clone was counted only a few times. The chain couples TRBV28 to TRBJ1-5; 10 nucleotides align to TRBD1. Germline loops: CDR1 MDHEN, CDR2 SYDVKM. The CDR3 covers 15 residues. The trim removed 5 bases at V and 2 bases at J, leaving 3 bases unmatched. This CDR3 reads CASSGGTGGNQPQHF. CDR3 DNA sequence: TGTGCCAGCAGTGGAGGGACAGGGGGCAATCAGCCCCAGCATTTT.

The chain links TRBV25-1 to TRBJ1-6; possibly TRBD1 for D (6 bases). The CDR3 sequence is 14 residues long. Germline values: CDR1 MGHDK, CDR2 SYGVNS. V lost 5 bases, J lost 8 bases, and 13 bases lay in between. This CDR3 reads CASSRTGKDSPLHF. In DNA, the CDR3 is TGTGCCAGCAGTCGCACAGGGAAGGATTCACCCCTCCACTTT.

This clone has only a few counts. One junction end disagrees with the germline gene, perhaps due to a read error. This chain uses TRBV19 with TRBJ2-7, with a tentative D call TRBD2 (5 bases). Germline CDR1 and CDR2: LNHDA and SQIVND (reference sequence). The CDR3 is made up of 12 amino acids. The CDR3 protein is CASSRPGYGQYF. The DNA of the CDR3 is TGTGCCAGTTCAAGACCGGGATACGGGCAGTACTTC.

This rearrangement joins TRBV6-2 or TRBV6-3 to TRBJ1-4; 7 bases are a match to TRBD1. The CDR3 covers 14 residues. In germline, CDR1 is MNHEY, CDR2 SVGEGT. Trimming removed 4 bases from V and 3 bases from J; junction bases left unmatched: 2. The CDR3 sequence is CASSSGTANEKLFF. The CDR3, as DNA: TGTGCCAGCAGTTCGGGGACAGCTAATGAAAAACTGTTTTTT.

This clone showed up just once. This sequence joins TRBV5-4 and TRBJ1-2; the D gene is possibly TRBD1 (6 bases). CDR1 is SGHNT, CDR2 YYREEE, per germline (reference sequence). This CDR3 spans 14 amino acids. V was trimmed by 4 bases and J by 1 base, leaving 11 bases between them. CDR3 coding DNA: TGTGCCAGCAGCAATACAGGGAGTAACTATGGCTACACCTTC. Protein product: CASSNTGSNYGYTF.

CDR3 coding DNA: TGTGCCAGCAGCTGGGGGGGAGCTGAAGCTTTCTTT. This codes for CASSWGGAEAFF. The chain recombines TRBV7-2 with TRBJ1-1, with D perhaps TRBD1 (5 bases). The ends were cut back, 4 bases at V and 6 bases at J, with 9 bases in the middle. Germline V CDR1 and CDR2: SGHTA, FQGNSA. CDR3 length: 12 residues.